Listed below are T cell receptor beta chains from one sample, sequenced in a study of blood T cell repertoires in COVID-19. Clones were read by immunoSEQ multiplex PCR, and TCRdb kept only the in-frame ones, dropping some. The data contain some 250,000 clones, roughly 86% of them singletons. Source material: PBMCs or T cells enriched from blood (not recorded which). These receptors came from a middle-aged woman with acute COVID-19. Each CDR3 is given without its conserved first and last residue. Not every row has a clone size; where given, it reads once, few, many or a size class.

CDR3 length	J gene	V gene	clone size	CDR3 protein
13	TRBJ2-1	TRBV5-1	-	ASSLAGGRAGEQF
11	TRBJ2-7	TRBV27	-	ASSSGRGYEQY
13	TRBJ2-7	TRBV5-1	-	ASSGRELAGDRQY
13	TRBJ2-1	TRBV28	-	ASSFKAGGPLGQF
15	TRBJ2-2	TRBV6-1	once	ASSEGLAGGSTGELF
16	TRBJ1-2	TRBV5-1	-	ASTLLPTDRELFDGYT
12	TRBJ2-7	TRBV15	-	ATSRGAGNYEQY
19	TRBJ2-3	TRBV9	once	ASSVGRIAGESRFRADTQY
12	TRBJ2-7	TRBV7-2	-	ASSLMQFLYEQY
19	TRBJ2-6	TRBV4-1	-	ASSHPGLAGQPSSGANVLA
10	TRBJ1-1	TRBV19	-	ACSQGNTEAF
13	TRBJ1-1	TRBV5-1	-	ASSIIPGQGTEAF
11	TRBJ2-7	TRBV7-7	-	ASSLRDRGEQY
12	TRBJ2-1	TRBV11-3	-	ASSQQVVGNEQF
13	TRBJ2-1	TRBV27	-	ASLPGGPGYNEQF
10	TRBJ1-1	TRBV11-3	few	ASGQGFTEAF
16	TRBJ1-6	TRBV11-3	-	ASSLSGQGFSANSPLH
14	TRBJ2-3	TRBV2	-	ASSDTGGRARDTQY
12	TRBJ2-7	TRBV7-3	-	ASSLGQGLGEQY
13	TRBJ1-5	TRBV19	-	ASRNSGGGNQPQH
12	TRBJ2-7	TRBV19	-	ASSTSGGFYEQY
11	TRBJ2-7	TRBV5-1	-	ASSLASTYEQY
9	TRBJ2-1	TRBV3-1/TRBV3-2	-	ASTSYNEQF
11	TRBJ1-1	TRBV6-5	-	ASTGTLNTEAF
14	TRBJ2-1	TRBV19	-	ASSQTGGDGRDEQF
13	TRBJ1-3	TRBV2	-	ASSATGPSGNTIY
9	TRBJ1-1	TRBV2	-	ASSYSTEAF
13	TRBJ1-5	TRBV19	-	ASSATGTSNQPQH
15	TRBJ2-1	TRBV9	-	ASSVEPRDSFYNEQF
9	TRBJ2-2	TRBV15	few	ATTNTGELF
14	TRBJ2-3	TRBV5-1	-	ASSLFAEASTDTQY
10	TRBJ1-2	TRBV27	-	ASSMGGYGYT
11	TRBJ2-7	TRBV10-3	once	AVKGLGTYEQY
13	TRBJ2-5	TRBV5-1	-	ASSLDGGRRETQY
10	TRBJ1-2	TRBV19	-	ASSHTGAGYT
13	TRBJ2-7	TRBV5-3	-	ARSWVAGARYEQY
14	TRBJ2-7	TRBV3-1/TRBV3-2	-	ASSLGLQGAGYEQY
15	TRBJ1-3	TRBV7-8	-	ASSFALTGFSGNTIY
11	TRBJ1-6	TRBV12-3/TRBV12-4	few	ASSLGENSPLH
11	TRBJ1-1	TRBV11-3	-	ASRPQGDTEAF
14	TRBJ2-7	TRBV25-1	-	ASSEMGQGANYEQY
17	TRBJ2-1	TRBV6-2/TRBV6-3	-	ASSYSGLSGGSSYNEQF
14	TRBJ2-3	TRBV10-1	-	ASSVVSGLSTDTQY
10	TRBJ2-7	TRBV19	-	ATRDTSYEQY
13	TRBJ1-2	TRBV5-4	-	ASSLSPDFAYGYT
12	TRBJ2-1	TRBV5-1	-	ATRRLAGDYEQF
12	TRBJ2-1	TRBV13	-	ASTLRTSYNEQF
12	TRBJ2-1	TRBV27	few	ASGPSYRGNEQF
11	TRBJ2-1	TRBV5-5	-	ASSLGGGTESF
11	TRBJ2-1	TRBV2	-	ASSAGRGTEQF
11	TRBJ2-5	TRBV29-1	-	SALAGGLADLY
12	TRBJ2-7	TRBV5-1	-	ASSLGQIRDEQY
14	TRBJ2-3	TRBV2	-	ASSSRASGITDTQY
11	TRBJ2-1	TRBV2	-	ASRASGSNEQF
11	TRBJ2-1	TRBV7-9	-	ASSPGHYNEQF
11	TRBJ2-7	TRBV29-1	-	SVWTSGLYEQY
12	TRBJ2-4	TRBV18	-	ASSPGGQGNIQY
15	TRBJ2-3	TRBV5-1	-	ASSLGLAEISTDTQY